This TCR beta chain was sequenced for a study of T cell changes during pregnancy in multiple sclerosis. The repertoire was sequenced with immunoSEQ multiplex PCR; TCRdb's copy has only in-frame clones and lacks some. This sample has some 120,000 clones, with about 90% found just once. The sample was peripheral blood, taken in the third trimester of pregnancy. The source of this sequence is a female donor with multiple sclerosis, enrolled in a pregnancy study.

The CDR3 loop reads CASPNRDRWAKLFF. The DNA for the CDR3 is TGCGCCAGCCCAAACCGGGACAGGTGGGCAAAACTGTTTTTT. The chain is built from TRBV5-1 and TRBJ1-4, with 8 bases lining up with TRBD1. The CDR3 contains 14 residues. J lost 10 bases, V lost 7 bases, and 12 bases had no gene match. The V gene's germline CDR1 is SGHRS and CDR2 YFSETQ.